The 14 T cell receptor beta chains listed next were all sequenced from one sample in a study of CD8 T cells in ankylosing spondylitis. From the 5' RACE reads, TCRdb called clonotypes with MiXCR, one entry per CDR3 protein. This table has 150,000 to 200,000 distinct CDR3 sequences, roughly a third appearing once. The sequenced material came from synovial fluid, either unsorted or a sorted T cell fraction (not recorded which). The origin of the receptors is a male donor with ankylosing spondylitis.

This clonotype was seen repeatedly, ten times or more. The V and J genes are TRBV2 and TRBJ2-5; 7 bases agree with TRBD1. The CDR3 runs to 13 residues. With V trimmed by 5 bases and J by 5 bases, 5 bases remained unmatched. Per germline, CDR1 SNHLY and CDR2 FYNNEI. Here the CDR3 DNA reads TGTGCCAGCAGTCCGAACAGGGGTGAGACCCAGTACTTC. This codes for CASSPNRGETQYF.

The sample holds a few counts of this clonotype. The chain recombines TRBV12-3 or TRBV12-4 with TRBJ2-7; 9 bases agree with TRBD1. Unmatched junction bases numbered 8, after V lost 6 bases and J lost 5 bases. The CDR3 loop spans 14 amino acids. In DNA form, the CDR3 reads TGTGCCAGCAGGAGGACAGGGGAAAACCACGAGCAGTACTTC. This gives the protein CASRRTGENHEQYF.

The chain employs TRBV25-1 and TRBJ2-7, with D possibly matching TRBD1 (5 bases). Germline lookup yields CDR1 MGHDK and CDR2 SYGVNS. CDR3 length equals 14 residues. V lost 4 bases, J lost 0 bases, and 10 bases lay in between. CDR3 bases: TGTGCCAGCAGTGGACAGCCGAGCTCCTACGAGCAGTACTTC. Its protein product is CASSGQPSSYEQYF.

This clonotype was recorded at least ten times. The chain joins TRBV24-1 to TRBJ2-6, with D hard to call. The CDR3 has 13 residues. Per the germline V gene, CDR1 is KGHDR and CDR2 is SFDVKD. Trimming left V 9 bases short and J 2 bases short, with 7 bases between. The chain's CDR3 is CATRSTGANVLTF. The CDR3 nucleotides are TGTGCCACCCGGTCGACTGGGGCCAACGTCCTGACTTTC.

V usage is TRBV20-1 and J usage is TRBJ2-3, with TRBD2 matching 9 bases. V was pared by 8 bases and J by 4 bases, with 4 bases of the junction left unmatched. Germline CDR1 reads DFQATT; CDR2 reads SNEGSKA (reference sequence). CDR3 length: 12 residues. DNA of the CDR3: TGCAGTAGTAGCGGGAGCTCAGATACGCAGTATTTT. It specifies CSSSGSSDTQYF.

V gene TRBV12-3 or TRBV12-4 combines with J gene TRBJ1-2, with no clear D. The CDR3 runs 13 residues. The ends were cut back, 3 bases at V and 2 bases at J, with 7 bases in the middle. The CDR3 sequence is CASSFMGNYGYTF. The CDR3, as DNA: TGTGCCAGCAGTTTCATGGGGAACTATGGCTACACCTTC.

This clonotype showed up just a few times. V is TRBV29-1 and J is TRBJ2-3; a weak D match, TRBD1 (6 bases). The CDR3 consists of 13 residues. The germline gives CDR1 SQVTM, CDR2 ANQGSEA. Trimming cost V 7 bases and J 3 bases, with 14 bases left between them. This CDR3 reads CSARQVITDTQYF. As DNA, the CDR3 is TGCAGCGCCCGACAGGTTATAACAGATACGCAGTATTTT.

This chain joins TRBV20-1 and TRBJ1-1; a weak D match, TRBD1 (6 bases). The CDR3 is made up of 14 amino acids. From germline, CDR1 is DFQATT and CDR2 SNEGSKA (reference sequence). The CDR3: CSARLQGVSTEAFF. DNA of the CDR3: TGCAGCGCCAGATTACAGGGAGTGAGCACTGAAGCTTTCTTT.

The rearrangement links TRBV20-1 to TRBJ2-1; D is ambiguous. The V and J ends lost 6 bases and 0 bases respectively, with 12 bases between them. The CDR3 has 14 amino acids. From germline, CDR1 is DFQATT and CDR2 SNEGSKA (reference sequence). CDR3 in DNA: TGCAGTGCGAGAACGCGGTTCTCCTACAATGAGCAGTTCTTC. It translates to CSARTRFSYNEQFF.

This chain links TRBV20-1 with TRBJ2-7, with 7 bases matching TRBD2. This CDR3 has 15 residues. Germline lookup yields CDR1 DFQATT and CDR2 SNEGSKA (reference sequence). Trimming at V came to 0 bases and at J to 0 bases, leaving 5 bases not matched to a gene. This CDR3 is CSARDRQRGSYEQYF. The CDR3 nucleotides read TGCAGTGCTAGAGATCGTCAGCGGGGCTCCTACGAGCAGTACTTC.

This chain connects TRBV6-2 or TRBV6-3 to TRBJ2-2, with 13 bases fitting TRBD2. Trimming at V came to 6 bases and at J to 5 bases, leaving 12 bases not matched to a gene. The V gene's germline CDR1 is MNHEY and CDR2 SVGEGT. The CDR3 has 18 amino acids. DNA of the CDR3: TGTGCCAGCAGCCGCCAAGGGACTAGCGGGACTCGGACCGGGGAGCTGTTTTTT. Its translation is CASSRQGTSGTRTGELFF.

The V gene is TRBV12-3 or TRBV12-4, the J gene TRBJ2-7; maybe TRBD2 (6 bases). The CDR3 length is 14 residues. Trimming stripped 3 bases from V and 3 bases from J, with 12 bases between. CDR3 protein: CASSLGGAFYEQYF. The CDR3 coding sequence is TGTGCCAGCAGTTTGGGGGGAGCGTTCTACGAGCAGTACTTC.

This sequence joins TRBV20-1 and TRBJ1-3, with D uncertain. The germline CDR1 and CDR2 sequences are DFQATT and SNEGSKA (reference sequence). Trimming stripped 0 bases from V and 0 bases from J, with 18 bases between. The CDR3 consists of 18 residues. The CDR3 region is CSARDWAEGTSSGNTIYF. CDR3 DNA: TGCAGTGCTAGAGATTGGGCAGAGGGTACTAGCTCTGGAAACACCATATATTTT.

The DNA of the CDR3 is TGCAGCGGACTACGGACTAGCGGGAGCAATGAGCAGTTCTTC. Translated, it gives CSGLRTSGSNEQFF. J is TRBJ2-1 and V is TRBV29-1; 13 bases match TRBD2. Unmatched junction bases numbered 6, after V lost 7 bases and J lost 6 bases. Germline CDR1 SQVTM, CDR2 ANQGSEA. This CDR3 has 14 residues.